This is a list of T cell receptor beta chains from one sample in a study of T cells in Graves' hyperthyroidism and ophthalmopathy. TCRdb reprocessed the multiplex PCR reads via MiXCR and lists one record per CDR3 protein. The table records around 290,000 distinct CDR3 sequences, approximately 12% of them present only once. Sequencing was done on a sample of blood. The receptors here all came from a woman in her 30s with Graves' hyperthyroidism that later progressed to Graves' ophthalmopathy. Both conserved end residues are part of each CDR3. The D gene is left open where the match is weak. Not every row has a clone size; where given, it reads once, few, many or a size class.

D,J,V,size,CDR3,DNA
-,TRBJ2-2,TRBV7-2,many,CASSQNGVGTGELFF,TGTGCCAGCAGTCAAAACGGGGTTGGCACCGGGGAGCTGTTTTTT
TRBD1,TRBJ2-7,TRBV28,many,CASSPPLVGQGVREQYF,TGTGCCAGCAGTCCCCCGCTCGTTGGACAGGGCGTTCGTGAGCAGTACTTC
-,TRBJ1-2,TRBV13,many,CASRSTGVWGYTF,TGTGCCAGCAGGTCTACAGGTGTATGGGGCTACACCTTC
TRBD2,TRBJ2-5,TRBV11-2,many,CASSPLTSGRAWETQYF,TGTGCCAGCAGCCCCCTAACTAGCGGGAGGGCTTGGGAGACCCAGTACTTC
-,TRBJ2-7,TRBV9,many,CASSVGISAYEQYF,TGTGCCAGCAGCGTCGGGATATCCGCCTACGAGCAGTACTTC
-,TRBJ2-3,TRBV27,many,CASSLSVGRGGYTDTQYF,TGTGCCAGCAGTTTAAGTGTGGGTCGGGGCGGCTACACAGATACGCAGTATTTT
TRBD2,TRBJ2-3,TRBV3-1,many,CASSAASGFTDTQYF,TGTGCCAGCAGTGCAGCTAGCGGATTCACAGATACGCAGTATTTT
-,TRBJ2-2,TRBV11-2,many,CASSVDIGELFF,TGTGCCAGCAGCGTCGACATCGGGGAGCTGTTTTTT
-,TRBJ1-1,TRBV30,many,CAWGRTLNTEAFF,TGTGCCTGGGGACGGACCTTGAATACTGAAGCTTTCTTT
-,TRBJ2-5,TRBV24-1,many,CATSDPGSSLETQYF,TGTGCCACCAGTGACCCCGGGTCCTCCTTAGAGACCCAGTACTTC
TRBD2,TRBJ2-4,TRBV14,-,CASSQDQLAGGGLAKNIQYF,TGTGCCAGCAGCCAAGATCAACTAGCGGGAGGCGGGCTAGCCAAAAACATTCAGTACTTC
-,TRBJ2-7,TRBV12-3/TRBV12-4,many,CASSFEMDYEQYF,TGTGCCAGCAGTTTTGAGATGGACTACGAGCAGTACTTC
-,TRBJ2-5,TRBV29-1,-,CSATVGETQYF,TGCAGCGCCACGGTCGGAGAGACCCAGTACTTC
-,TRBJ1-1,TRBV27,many,CASRLAGPLNTEAFF,TGTGCCAGCAGGCTAGCAGGGCCCTTGAACACTGAAGCTTTCTTT
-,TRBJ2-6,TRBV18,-,CASSLIISTELSGANVLTF,TGTGCCAGCTCACTAATAATCAGTACTGAACTCTCTGGGGCCAACGTCCTGACTTTC
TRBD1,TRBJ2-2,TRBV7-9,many,CASSTGTANTGELFF,TGTGCCAGCAGCACCGGGACAGCGAACACCGGGGAGCTGTTTTTT
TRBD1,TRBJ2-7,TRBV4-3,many,CASSLTPGQGNEQYF,TGCGCCAGCAGCCTAACGCCGGGACAGGGGAACGAGCAGTACTTC
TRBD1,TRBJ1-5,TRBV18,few,CASSPPGQRQPQHF,TGTGCCAGCTCACCTCCGGGACAGCGTCAGCCCCAGCATTTT
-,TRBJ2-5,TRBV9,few,CASSVDGQGEAQYF,TGTGCCAGCAGCGTAGATGGACAAGGGGAGGCCCAGTACTTC
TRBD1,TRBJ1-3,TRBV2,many,CASNRQGAAGNTIYF,TGTGCCAGCAACAGACAGGGGGCGGCTGGAAACACCATATATTTT
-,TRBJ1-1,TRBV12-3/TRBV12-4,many,CASSLVRRVTETLNTEAFF,TGTGCCAGCAGTTTAGTTAGAAGAGTGACAGAAACTCTGAACACTGAAGCTTTCTTT
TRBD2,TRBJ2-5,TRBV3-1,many,CASSPRAGLGETQYF,TGTGCCAGCAGCCCTAGAGCGGGATTGGGGGAGACCCAGTACTTC
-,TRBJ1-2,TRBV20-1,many,CSAREGNGRYGYTF,TGCAGTGCTAGAGAGGGGAATGGTCGTTATGGCTACACCTTC
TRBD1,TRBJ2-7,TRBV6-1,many,CASRTGGSREQYF,TGTGCCAGCAGAACAGGGGGGAGTCGCGAGCAGTACTTC
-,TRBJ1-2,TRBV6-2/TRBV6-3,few,CASSYPPQQGWTF,TGTGCCAGCAGTTACCCCCCCCAACAAGGTTGGACCTTC
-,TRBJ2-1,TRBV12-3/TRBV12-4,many,CASSASGNGDIYNEQFF,TGTGCCAGCAGTGCGAGCGGGAATGGGGACATCTACAATGAGCAGTTCTTC
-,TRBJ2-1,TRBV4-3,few,CASSQWLTEQFF,TGCGCCAGCAGCCAATGGCTAACCGAGCAGTTCTTC
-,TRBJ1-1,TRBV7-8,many,CASSLATSPGTAFF,TGTGCCAGCAGCTTAGCCACGTCCCCCGGAACGGCTTTCTTT
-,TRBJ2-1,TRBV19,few,CASSVGQDRRGNEQFF,TGTGCCAGTAGTGTGGGCCAGGACAGGAGGGGCAATGAGCAGTTCTTC
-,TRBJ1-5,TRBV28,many,CASSPGRNQPQHF,TGTGCCAGCAGCCCGGGCAGGAATCAGCCCCAGCATTTT
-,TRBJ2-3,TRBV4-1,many,CASSQVGDTQYF,TGTGCCAGCAGCCAAGTAGGAGATACGCAGTATTTT
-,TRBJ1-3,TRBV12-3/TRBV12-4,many,CASSLHSGNTIYF,TGTGCCAGCAGTTTGCACTCTGGAAACACCATATATTTT
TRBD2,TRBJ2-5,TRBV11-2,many,CASSLKWRIAGNQETQYF,TGTGCCAGCAGCCTAAAGTGGCGGATAGCGGGGAACCAAGAGACCCAGTACTTC
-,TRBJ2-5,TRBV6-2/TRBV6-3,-,CASSPMYQETQYF,TGTGCCAGCAGCCCAATGTATCAAGAGACCCAGTACTTC
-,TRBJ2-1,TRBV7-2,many,CASTLHRVSGKNPFDEQFF,TGTGCCAGCACCCTTCACAGGGTTAGCGGAAAAAACCCCTTTGATGAGCAGTTCTTC
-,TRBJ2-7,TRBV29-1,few,CSVEDDNYEQYF,TGCAGCGTTGAAGACGACAACTACGAGCAGTACTTC
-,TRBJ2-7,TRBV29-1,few,CSVESQGAYEQYF,TGCAGCGTTGAATCCCAGGGCGCCTACGAGCAGTACTTC
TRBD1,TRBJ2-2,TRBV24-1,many,CATSRAGQGNGELFF,TGTGCCACCAGTCGCGCCGGACAGGGAAATGGGGAGCTGTTTTTT
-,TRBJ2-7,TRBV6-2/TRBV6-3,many,CASSTLAPYEQYF,TGTGCCAGCAGCACCCTGGCCCCCTACGAGCAGTACTTC
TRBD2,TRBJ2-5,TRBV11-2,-,CASSSGTIQETQYF,TGTGCCAGCAGCTCAGGGACTATCCAAGAGACCCAGTACTTC
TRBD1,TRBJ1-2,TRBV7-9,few,CASSLIPGGAGGNGYTF,TGTGCCAGCAGCTTAATTCCGGGCGGGGCAGGGGGAAATGGCTACACCTTC
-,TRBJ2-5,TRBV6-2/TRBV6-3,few,CASSGLYHSQETQYF,TGTGCCAGCAGCGGACTGTATCATTCGCAAGAGACCCAGTACTTC
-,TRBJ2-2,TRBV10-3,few,CAISGGNANTGELFF,TGTGCCATCTCTGGCGGGAACGCGAACACCGGGGAGCTGTTTTTT
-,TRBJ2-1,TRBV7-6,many,CASSPPGGGDEQFF,TGTGCCAGCAGCCCTCCGGGTGGAGGGGATGAGCAGTTCTTC
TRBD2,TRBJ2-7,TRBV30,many,CAWSGLGTSGRINEQYF,TGTGCCTGGAGCGGCCTAGGGACTAGCGGGAGGATCAACGAGCAGTACTTC